Listed below are T cell receptor beta chains from one sample, sequenced in a study of cytomegalovirus exposure and HLA in healthy donors. The table came from immunoSEQ multiplex PCR; TCRdb's copy has only in-frame clones and leaves some out. The repertoire consists of 100,000 to 150,000 clones, with roughly 80% occurring once and the leading ten covering roughly 12%. The sample taken for sequencing was PBMCs. Source of these receptors: a male donor in good health and CMV-seropositive. The CDR3 runs from the conserved cysteine through the conserved F or W. A D gene is named only where the DNA matches it firmly. Size tells how often a clone was seen (once, few, many) or the class of an expanded clone, and some rows leave it out.

V	D	J	size	CDR3	DNA
TRBV11-2	TRBD2	TRBJ2-5	few	CASSEAGAIETQYF	TGTGCCAGCTCCGAAGCGGGGGCAATAGAGACCCAGTACTTC
TRBV27	TRBD1	TRBJ2-7	-	CASSYLDRGLYEQYF	TGTGCCAGCAGTTACCTCGACAGGGGACTCTACGAGCAGTACTTC
TRBV18	TRBD1	TRBJ2-7	-	CASSRPTGARYEQYF	TGTGCCAGCTCACGCCCGACAGGGGCACGCTACGAGCAGTACTTC
TRBV4-3	-	TRBJ1-4	-	CASSQNGATNEKLFF	TGCGCCAGCAGCCAAAACGGTGCAACTAATGAAAAACTGTTTTTT
TRBV7-9	TRBD2	TRBJ2-7	-	CASSLASGSADYEQYF	TGTGCCAGCAGCTTAGCTAGCGGGAGTGCCGACTACGAGCAGTACTTC
TRBV28	TRBD2	TRBJ2-7	-	CASSNSGRISYEQYF	TGTGCCAGCAGTAATAGCGGGAGGATCTCCTACGAGCAGTACTTC
TRBV19	-	TRBJ2-2	-	CASSIRGTGELFF	TGTGCCAGTAGTATCCGGGGGACCGGGGAGCTGTTTTTT
TRBV4-3	-	TRBJ2-7	-	CASSTTRYSEQYF	TGCGCCAGCAGCACGACTAGATACAGCGAGCAGTACTTC
TRBV4-3	TRBD1	TRBJ2-1	-	CASSPWTGNEQFF	TGCGCCAGCAGCCCGTGGACAGGCAATGAGCAGTTCTTC
TRBV19	-	TRBJ2-7	-	CASSLGAPGERDYEQYF	TGTGCCAGTAGTTTAGGGGCGCCGGGGGAGAGGGACTACGAGCAGTACTTC
TRBV28	TRBD2	TRBJ2-1	-	CATLGLSRLYNEQFF	TGTGCCACCTTGGGACTATCGCGTCTATACAATGAGCAGTTCTTC
TRBV9	-	TRBJ2-7	few	CASSVAIRGDEQYF	TGTGCCAGCAGCGTAGCTATCCGGGGTGACGAGCAGTACTTC
TRBV30	TRBD2	TRBJ2-1	-	CGLAGGGEQFF	TGTGGGCTAGCGGGAGGAGGTGAGCAGTTCTTC
TRBV4-1	-	TRBJ1-6	-	CASSLSEGRSSYNSPLHF	TGCGCCAGCAGCTTGTCCGAGGGAAGGAGCTCCTATAATTCACCCCTCCACTTT
TRBV4-3	TRBD1	TRBJ1-1	-	CASSQVPGQLLNTEAFF	TGCGCCAGCAGCCAGGTTCCGGGACAGCTTTTGAACACTGAAGCTTTCTTT
TRBV7-9	-	TRBJ2-7	-	CASSSPVEERYEQYF	TGTGCCAGCAGCTCACCGGTGGAGGAGCGCTACGAGCAGTACTTC
TRBV7-2	TRBD2	TRBJ2-5	-	CASSLARGSETQYF	TGTGCCAGCAGCTTAGCGCGGGGGTCGGAGACCCAGTACTTC
TRBV5-5	-	TRBJ2-5	-	CASSSYQETQYF	TGTGCCAGCAGCTCGTATCAAGAGACCCAGTACTTC
TRBV19	-	TRBJ2-7	-	CASSIEGRQAQRLYF	TGTGCCAGTAGTATAGAAGGTCGACAGGCCCAGCGGCTGTACTTC
TRBV7-2	TRBD2	TRBJ2-7	-	CASSLTSGTYEQYF	TGTGCCAGCAGCTTAACTAGCGGGACCTACGAGCAGTACTTC
TRBV11-2	-	TRBJ1-1	-	CASSLDTPTEAFF	TGTGCCAGCAGCTTAGATACACCCACTGAAGCTTTCTTT
TRBV27	TRBD2	TRBJ2-7	-	CREPRGSYEQYF	TGCAGAGAGCCGCGGGGGAGTTACGAGCAGTACTTC
TRBV30	-	TRBJ2-2	-	CAWRGETVLVGPGELFF	TGTGCCTGGAGGGGCGAGACGGTACTTGTGGGTCCCGGGGAGCTGTTTTTT
TRBV6-6	-	TRBJ2-5	-	CASSPPAGGFETQYF	TGTGCCAGCAGTCCTCCGGCAGGGGGGTTTGAGACCCAGTACTTC
TRBV6-5	TRBD1	TRBJ1-2	-	CASGRDRGTSGYTF	TGTGCCAGCGGCCGGGACAGGGGCACCTCTGGCTACACCTTC
TRBV28	-	TRBJ1-5	-	CASLRGGYQPQHF	TGTGCCAGCCTAAGAGGTGGTTATCAGCCCCAGCATTTT
TRBV2	TRBD1	TRBJ2-5	-	CASGGDREIKETQYF	TGTGCCAGCGGGGGGGACAGGGAGATAAAAGAGACCCAGTACTTC
TRBV19	TRBD2	TRBJ2-2	-	CASSTILAGGPTGELFF	TGTGCCAGTAGTACAATTCTAGCGGGAGGACCCACCGGGGAGCTGTTTTTT
TRBV19	-	TRBJ2-7	-	CASSIYDTYEQYF	TGTGCCAGTAGTATTTACGACACCTACGAGCAGTACTTC
TRBV29-1	-	TRBJ1-6	-	CSARDGGNSPLHF	TGCAGCGCCCGGGACGGGGGAAATTCACCCCTCCACTTT
TRBV6-5	-	TRBJ1-6	-	CASSYSPPSTNSPLHF	TGTGCCAGCAGTTACTCTCCGCCCTCTACGAATTCACCCCTCCACTTT
TRBV11-2	TRBD1	TRBJ2-7	-	CASSLGQASYEQYF	TGTGCCAGCAGCTTGGGACAGGCCTCCTACGAGCAGTACTTC
TRBV7-8	-	TRBJ1-5	-	CASSLRDRGSNQPQHF	TGTGCCAGCAGCTTAAGGGATCGGGGTAGCAATCAGCCCCAGCATTTT
TRBV9	-	TRBJ2-3	-	CASSVGLRVADTQYF	TGTGCCAGCAGCGTGGGCCTAAGAGTGGCGGATACGCAGTATTTT
TRBV7-2	TRBD2	TRBJ2-1	once	CASSLAGREAYNEQFF	TGTGCCAGCAGCTTAGCGGGTCGGGAGGCTTACAATGAGCAGTTCTTC
TRBV6-5	-	TRBJ2-1	-	CASTRKGSQFF	TGTGCCAGCACTCGAAAGGGGTCTCAGTTCTTC
TRBV23-1	-	TRBJ2-7	-	CASSHRGSYEQYF	TGCGCCAGCAGTCACCGGGGGTCCTACGAGCAGTACTTC
TRBV7-2	-	TRBJ1-4	-	CASSFPGGNEKLFF	TGTGCCAGCAGCTTTCCGGGTGGTAATGAAAAACTGTTTTTT